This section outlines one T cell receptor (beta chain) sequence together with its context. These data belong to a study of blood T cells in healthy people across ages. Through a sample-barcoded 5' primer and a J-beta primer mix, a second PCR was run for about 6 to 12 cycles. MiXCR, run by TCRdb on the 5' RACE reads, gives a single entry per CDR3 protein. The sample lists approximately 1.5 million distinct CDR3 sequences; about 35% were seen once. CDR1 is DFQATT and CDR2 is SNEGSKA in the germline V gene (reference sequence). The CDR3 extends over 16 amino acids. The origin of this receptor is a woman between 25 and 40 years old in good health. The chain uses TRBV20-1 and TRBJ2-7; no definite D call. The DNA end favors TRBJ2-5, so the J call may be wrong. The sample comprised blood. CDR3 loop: CSAPSLLAGYGETQYF. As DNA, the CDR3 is TGCAGTGCTCCCTCTTTGCTCGCCGGCTATGGGGAGACCCAGTACTTC.